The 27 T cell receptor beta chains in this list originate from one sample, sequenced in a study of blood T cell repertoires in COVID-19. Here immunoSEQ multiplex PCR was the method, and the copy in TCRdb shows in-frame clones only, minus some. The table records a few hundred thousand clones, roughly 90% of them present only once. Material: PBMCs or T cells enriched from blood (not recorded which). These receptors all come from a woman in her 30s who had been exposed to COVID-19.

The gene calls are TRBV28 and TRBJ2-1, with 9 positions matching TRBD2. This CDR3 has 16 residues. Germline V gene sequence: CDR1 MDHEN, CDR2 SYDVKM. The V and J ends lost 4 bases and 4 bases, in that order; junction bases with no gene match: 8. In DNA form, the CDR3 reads TGTGCCAGCAGTTCCCGAGCTAGCGGGGATTACAATGAGCAGTTCTTC. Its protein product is CASSSRASGDYNEQFF. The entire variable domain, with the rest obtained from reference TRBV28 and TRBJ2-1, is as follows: DVKVTQSSRYLVKRTGEKVFLECVQDMDHENMFWYRQDPGLGLRLIYFSYDVKMKEKGDIPEGYSVSREKKERFSLILESASTNQTSMYLCASSSRASGDYNEQFFGPGTRLTVL.

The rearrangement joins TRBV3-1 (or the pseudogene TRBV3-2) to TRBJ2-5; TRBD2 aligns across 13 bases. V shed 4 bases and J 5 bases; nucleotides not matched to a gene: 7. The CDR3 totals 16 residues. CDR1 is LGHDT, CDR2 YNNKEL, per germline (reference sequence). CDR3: CASSPGLAGDAETQYF. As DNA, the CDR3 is TGTGCCAGCAGCCCCGGACTAGCGGGAGACGCGGAGACCCAGTACTTC.

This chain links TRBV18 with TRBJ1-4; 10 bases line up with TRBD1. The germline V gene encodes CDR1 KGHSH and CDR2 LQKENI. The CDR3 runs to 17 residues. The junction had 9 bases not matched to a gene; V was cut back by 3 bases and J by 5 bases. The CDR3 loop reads CASSPLNPGQGNEKLFF. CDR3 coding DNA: TGTGCCAGCTCACCGTTAAATCCGGGACAGGGGAATGAAAAACTGTTTTTT.

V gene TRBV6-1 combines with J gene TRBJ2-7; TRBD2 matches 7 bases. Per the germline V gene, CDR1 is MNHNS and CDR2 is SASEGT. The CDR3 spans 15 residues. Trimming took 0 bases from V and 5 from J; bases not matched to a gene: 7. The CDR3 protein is CASSEAWAGENEQYF. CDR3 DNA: TGTGCCAGCAGTGAAGCATGGGCGGGAGAAAACGAGCAGTACTTC.

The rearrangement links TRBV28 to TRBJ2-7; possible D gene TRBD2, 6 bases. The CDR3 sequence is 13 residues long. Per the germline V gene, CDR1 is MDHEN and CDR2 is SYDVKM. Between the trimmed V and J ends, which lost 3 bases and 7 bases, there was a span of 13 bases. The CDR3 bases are TGTGCCAGCAGTTTCCCCCCTAGCGTAGAGCAGTACTTC. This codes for CASSFPPSVEQYF.

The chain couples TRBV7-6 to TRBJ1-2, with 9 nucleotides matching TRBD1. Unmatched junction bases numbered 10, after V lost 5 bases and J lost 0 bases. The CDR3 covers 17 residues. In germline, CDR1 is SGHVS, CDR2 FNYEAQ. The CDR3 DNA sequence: TGTGCCAGCAGCGCGACGACCGGGACAGGGCCTAACTATGGCTACACCTTC. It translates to CASSATTGTGPNYGYTF.

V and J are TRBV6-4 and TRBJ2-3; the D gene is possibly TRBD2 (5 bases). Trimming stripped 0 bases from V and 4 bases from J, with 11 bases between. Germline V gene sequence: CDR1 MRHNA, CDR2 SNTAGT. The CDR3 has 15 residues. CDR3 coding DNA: TGTGCCAGCAGTGACTCGACCGGGGATGCAGATACGCAGTATTTT. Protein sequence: CASSDSTGDADTQYF.

CDR3 protein: CASSLLARGADNEQFF. In DNA, the CDR3 is TGTGCCAGCAGTCTACTAGCCCGAGGAGCCGACAATGAGCAGTTCTTC. J is TRBJ2-1 and V is TRBV28; D is possibly TRBD2 (6 bases). Trimming pared 5 bases from V and 5 bases from J, leaving 19 bases between. The CDR3 spans 16 residues. Germline CDR1 reads MDHEN; CDR2 reads SYDVKM.

The CDR3: CASRDNSPLHF. Written as DNA, the CDR3 is TGTGCCAGCCGCGATAATTCACCCCTCCACTTT. This chain links TRBV28 with TRBJ1-6; the D is unclear. The CDR3 has 11 residues. The germline V and J ends were trimmed by 8 bases and 5 bases, with 4 bases remaining between them. CDR1 and CDR2 (germline): MDHEN, SYDVKM.

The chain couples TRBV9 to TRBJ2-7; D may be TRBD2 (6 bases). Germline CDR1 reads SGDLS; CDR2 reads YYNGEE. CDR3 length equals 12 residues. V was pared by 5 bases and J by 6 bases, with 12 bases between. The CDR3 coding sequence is TGTGCCAGCAGTAGGAGGGCGGGCGAGCAGTACTTC. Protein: CASSRRAGEQYF.

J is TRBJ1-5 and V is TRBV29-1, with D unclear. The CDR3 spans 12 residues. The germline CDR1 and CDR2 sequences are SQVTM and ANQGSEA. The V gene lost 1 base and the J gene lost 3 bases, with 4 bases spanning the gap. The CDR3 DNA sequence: TGCAGCGTTGAAGGTTACAATCAGCCCCAGCATTTT. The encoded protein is CSVEGYNQPQHF.

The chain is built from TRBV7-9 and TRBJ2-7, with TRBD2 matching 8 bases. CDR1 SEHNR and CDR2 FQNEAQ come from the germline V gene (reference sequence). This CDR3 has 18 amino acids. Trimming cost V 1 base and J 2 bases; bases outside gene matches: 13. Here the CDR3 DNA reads TGTGCCAGCAGCTTAGAAACGTGGCTAGCGGGCAATACCTACGAGCAGTACTTC. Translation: CASSLETWLAGNTYEQYF.

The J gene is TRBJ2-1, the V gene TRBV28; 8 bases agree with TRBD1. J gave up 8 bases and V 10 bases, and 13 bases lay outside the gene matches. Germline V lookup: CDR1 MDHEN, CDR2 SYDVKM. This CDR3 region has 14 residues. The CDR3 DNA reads TGTGCCATCCAGGAATTACAGGGGGGTGATGAGCAGTTCTTC. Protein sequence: CAIQELQGGDEQFF.

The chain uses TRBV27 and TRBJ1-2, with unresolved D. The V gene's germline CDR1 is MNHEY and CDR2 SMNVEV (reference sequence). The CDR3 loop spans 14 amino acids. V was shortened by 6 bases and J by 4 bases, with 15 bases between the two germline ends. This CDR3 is CASSLGSTGYGYTF. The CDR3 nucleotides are TGTGCCAGCAGCCTAGGATCTACGGGCTATGGCTACACCTTC.

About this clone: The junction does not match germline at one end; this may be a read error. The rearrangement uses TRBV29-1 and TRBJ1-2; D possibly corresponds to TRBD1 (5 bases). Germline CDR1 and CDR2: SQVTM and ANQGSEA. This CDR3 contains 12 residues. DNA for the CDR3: TGCAGCGCTGAAGCGCAGGGTAATGGCTACACCTTC. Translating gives CSAEAQGNGYTF.

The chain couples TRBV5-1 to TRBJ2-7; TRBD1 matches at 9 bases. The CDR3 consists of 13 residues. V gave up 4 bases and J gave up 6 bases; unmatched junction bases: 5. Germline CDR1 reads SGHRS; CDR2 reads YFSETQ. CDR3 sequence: CASSRGQGGEQYF. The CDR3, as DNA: TGCGCCAGCAGCCGGGGACAGGGTGGCGAGCAGTACTTC.

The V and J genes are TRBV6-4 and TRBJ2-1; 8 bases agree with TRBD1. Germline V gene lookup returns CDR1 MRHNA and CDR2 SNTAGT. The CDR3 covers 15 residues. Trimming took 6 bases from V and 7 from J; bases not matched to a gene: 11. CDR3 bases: TGTGCCAGCAGAAAGACAGGGGTAAGGGAGAATGAGCAGTTCTTC. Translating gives CASRKTGVRENEQFF.

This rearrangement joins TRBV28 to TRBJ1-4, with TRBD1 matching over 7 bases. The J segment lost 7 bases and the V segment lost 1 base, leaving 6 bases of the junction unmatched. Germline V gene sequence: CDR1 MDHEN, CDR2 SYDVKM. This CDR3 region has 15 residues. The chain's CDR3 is CASSLYRGRFEKLFF. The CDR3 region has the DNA TGTGCCAGCAGTTTATACAGGGGAAGATTTGAAAAACTGTTTTTT. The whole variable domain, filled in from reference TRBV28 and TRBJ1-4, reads DVKVTQSSRYLVKRTGEKVFLECVQDMDHENMFWYRQDPGLGLRLIYFSYDVKMKEKGDIPEGYSVSREKKERFSLILESASTNQTSMYLCASSLYRGRFEKLFFGSGTQLSVL.

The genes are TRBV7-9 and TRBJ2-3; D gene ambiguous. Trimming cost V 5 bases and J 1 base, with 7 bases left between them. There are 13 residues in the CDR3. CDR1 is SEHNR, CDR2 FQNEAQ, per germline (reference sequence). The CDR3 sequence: CASSPRGTDTQYF. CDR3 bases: TGTGCCAGCAGCCCCCGGGGCACAGATACGCAGTATTTT.

CDR3: CSAMGGYQAFF. The CDR3 DNA is TGCAGTGCTATGGGCGGGTATCAAGCTTTCTTT. The rearrangement uses TRBV20-1 and TRBJ1-1; D remains ambiguous. V was clipped by 4 bases and J by 9 bases, with 12 bases between them. The CDR3 consists of 11 residues. CDR1 is DFQATT, CDR2 SNEGSKA, per germline (reference sequence).

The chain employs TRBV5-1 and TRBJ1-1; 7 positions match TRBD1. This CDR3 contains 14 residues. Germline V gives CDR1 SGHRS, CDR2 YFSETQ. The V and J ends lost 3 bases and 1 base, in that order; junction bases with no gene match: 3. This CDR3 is CASSSAGGNTEAFF. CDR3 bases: TGCGCCAGCAGCTCGGCAGGGGGGAACACTGAAGCTTTCTTT. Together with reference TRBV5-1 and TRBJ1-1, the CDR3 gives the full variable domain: KAGVTQTPRYLIKTRGQQVTLSCSPISGHRSVSWYQQTPGQGLQFLFEYFSETQRNKGNFPGRFSGRQFSNSRSEMNVSTLELGDSALYLCASSSAGGNTEAFFGQGTRLTVV.

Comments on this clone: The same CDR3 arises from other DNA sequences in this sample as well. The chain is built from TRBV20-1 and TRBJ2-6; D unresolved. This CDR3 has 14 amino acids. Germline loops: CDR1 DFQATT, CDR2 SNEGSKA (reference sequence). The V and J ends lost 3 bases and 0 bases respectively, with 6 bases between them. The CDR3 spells CSASRSSGANVLTF. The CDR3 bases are TGCAGTGCTAGTCGGTCCTCTGGGGCCAACGTCCTGACTTTC.

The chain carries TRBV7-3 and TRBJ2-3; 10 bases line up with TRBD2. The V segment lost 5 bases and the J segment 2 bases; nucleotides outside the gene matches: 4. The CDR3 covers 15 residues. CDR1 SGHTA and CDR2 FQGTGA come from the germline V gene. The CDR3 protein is CASSATSGVTDTQYF. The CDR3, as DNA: TGTGCCAGCAGCGCTACTAGCGGGGTCACAGATACGCAGTATTTT.

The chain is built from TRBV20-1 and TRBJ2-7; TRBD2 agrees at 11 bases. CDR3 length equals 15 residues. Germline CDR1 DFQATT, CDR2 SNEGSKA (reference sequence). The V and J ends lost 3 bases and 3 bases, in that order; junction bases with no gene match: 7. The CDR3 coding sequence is TGCAGTGCTAGTCTCGGGACTAGCGGACGCTACGAGCAGTACTTC. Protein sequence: CSASLGTSGRYEQYF.

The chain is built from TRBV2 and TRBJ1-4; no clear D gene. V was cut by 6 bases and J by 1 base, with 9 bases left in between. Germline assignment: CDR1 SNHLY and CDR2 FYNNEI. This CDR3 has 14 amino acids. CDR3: CASRHRGTNEKLFF. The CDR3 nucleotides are TGTGCCAGCAGGCATAGAGGAACTAATGAAAAACTGTTTTTT.

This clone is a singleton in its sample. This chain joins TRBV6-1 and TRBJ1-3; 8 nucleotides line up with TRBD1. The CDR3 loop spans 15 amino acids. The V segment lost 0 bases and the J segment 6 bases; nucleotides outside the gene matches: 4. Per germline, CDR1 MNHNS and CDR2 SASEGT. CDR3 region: CASSEAADRANTIYF. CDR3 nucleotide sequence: TGTGCCAGCAGTGAAGCGGCGGACAGGGCAAACACCATATATTTT.

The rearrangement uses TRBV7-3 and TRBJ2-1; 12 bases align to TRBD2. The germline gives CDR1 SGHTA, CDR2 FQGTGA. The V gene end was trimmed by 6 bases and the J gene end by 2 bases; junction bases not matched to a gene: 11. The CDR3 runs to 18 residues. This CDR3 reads CASSSPSGRGGAYNEQFF. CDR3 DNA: TGTGCCAGCAGTTCGCCTAGCGGGAGGGGCGGGGCCTACAATGAGCAGTTCTTC.